Listed below are T cell receptor beta chains from one sample, sequenced in a study of cytomegalovirus exposure and HLA in healthy donors. Clones were read by immunoSEQ multiplex PCR, and TCRdb kept only the in-frame ones, dropping some. Here the sample spans tens of thousands of clones, 85% to 95% being singletons. The specimen was PBMCs. The receptors come from a young woman in good health and CMV-seronegative. CDR3s include the opening cysteine and the closing phenylalanine or tryptophan. The D gene is left open where the match is weak. Size is stated for part of the rows, as once, few or many counts, or as a class when the clone is expanded.

clone size: NA; V gene: TRBV23-1; D gene: NA; J gene: TRBJ1-2; CDR3 protein: CASSQFRRWAGVYGYTF; CDR3 DNA: TGCGCCAGCAGTCAATTCCGAAGGTGGGCAGGCGTCTATGGCTACACCTTC
clone size: once; V gene: TRBV6-5; D gene: NA; J gene: TRBJ2-5; CDR3 protein: CASSYGAGVNGETQYF; CDR3 DNA: TGTGCCAGCAGTTACGGGGCAGGGGTGAACGGGGAGACCCAGTACTTC
clone size: NA; V gene: TRBV30; D gene: TRBD2; J gene: TRBJ2-1; CDR3 protein: CAWGSAAGGPNEQFF; CDR3 DNA: TGTGCCTGGGGTTCCGCAGCGGGGGGGCCAAATGAGCAGTTCTTC
clone size: NA; V gene: TRBV5-8; D gene: NA; J gene: TRBJ1-5; CDR3 protein: CASSLVRSGNQPQHF; CDR3 DNA: TGTGCCAGCAGCTTGGTTCGGTCGGGCAATCAGCCCCAGCATTTT
clone size: NA; V gene: TRBV6-5; D gene: TRBD1; J gene: TRBJ1-3; CDR3 protein: CASGRGPDGNTIYF; CDR3 DNA: TGTGCCAGCGGCAGGGGGCCCGACGGAAACACCATATATTTT
clone size: NA; V gene: TRBV7-9; D gene: NA; J gene: TRBJ1-4; CDR3 protein: CASSWGSGGSEKLFF; CDR3 DNA: TGTGCCAGCAGCTGGGGGTCCGGGGGATCGGAAAAACTGTTTTTT
clone size: NA; V gene: TRBV18; D gene: NA; J gene: TRBJ1-5; CDR3 protein: CASSPAMGSKVQPQHF; CDR3 DNA: TGTGCCAGCTCACCAGCCATGGGGAGTAAGGTTCAGCCCCAGCATTTT
clone size: NA; V gene: TRBV15; D gene: NA; J gene: TRBJ1-3; CDR3 protein: CATSRDSGRHGNTIYF; CDR3 DNA: TGTGCCACCAGCAGAGATAGTGGCAGACATGGAAACACCATATATTTT
clone size: NA; V gene: TRBV19; D gene: NA; J gene: TRBJ1-5; CDR3 protein: CASTFRSRDGAINPQHF; CDR3 DNA: TGTGCCAGTACCTTTAGGAGCAGGGATGGTGCCATCAATCCCCAGCATTTT
clone size: NA; V gene: TRBV5-1; D gene: TRBD2; J gene: TRBJ2-5; CDR3 protein: CASSLVRGGQETQYF; CDR3 DNA: TGCGCCAGCAGCTTGGTACGCGGGGGACAAGAGACCCAGTACTTC
clone size: NA; V gene: TRBV27; D gene: NA; J gene: TRBJ2-7; CDR3 protein: CASSTSTLSYEQYF; CDR3 DNA: NA
clone size: NA; V gene: TRBV7-8; D gene: TRBD1; J gene: TRBJ2-1; CDR3 protein: CAAGGYMNNEQFF; CDR3 DNA: TGTGCCGCAGGGGGCTATATGAACAATGAGCAGTTCTTC
clone size: NA; V gene: TRBV2; D gene: TRBD1; J gene: TRBJ1-4; CDR3 protein: CASSGQGEGKLFF; CDR3 DNA: TGTGCCAGCAGCGGACAGGGAGAAGGAAAACTGTTTTTT
clone size: NA; V gene: TRBV28; D gene: TRBD2; J gene: TRBJ2-7; CDR3 protein: CASSLELAGAYEQYF; CDR3 DNA: TGTGCCAGCAGTTTAGAACTAGCGGGGGCCTACGAGCAGTACTTC
clone size: NA; V gene: TRBV30; D gene: TRBD1; J gene: TRBJ1-4; CDR3 protein: CAWRSDRVKLFF; CDR3 DNA: TGTGCCTGGAGATCAGACAGGGTAAAACTGTTTTTT